This T cell receptor (beta chain) was sequenced during a study of blood T cells in healthy people across ages. Study results and caveats: As age increased, TCR beta diversity per million T cells fell in a roughly linear fashion.

A second PCR, run for roughly 7 to 12 cycles, used a sample-barcoded 5' primer plus a J-beta primer mix. MiXCR, run by TCRdb on the 5' RACE reads, gives a single entry per CDR3 protein. There are more than 750,000 distinct CDR3 sequences in the sample; almost 30% occur only once, and roughly 10% lies in the top ten. Worth noting for this clonotype: The antigen remains undetermined.

Donor samples were obtained from healthy Caucasian individuals from Russia, aged about 6 to 95. The same data also contributed to another study, on T cells of mothers and their children. This second study says: The authors identified no persistent microchimeric T cell clones.

The clonotype comes from a woman aged 40 to 50 in good health. Sequencing was done on a sample of blood.

The DNA of the CDR3 is TGTGCCAGCAGCAATTCCCGGGCCACACAAAACATTCAGTACTTC. Protein: CASSNSRATQNIQYF. The V and J genes are TRBV6-6 and TRBJ2-4; no firm D call. The CDR3 spans 15 residues. Trimming left V 6 bases short and J 5 bases short, with 17 bases between. The germline V gene encodes CDR1 MNHNY and CDR2 SVGAGI (reference sequence).